This TCR beta chain was sequenced for a study of cytomegalovirus exposure and HLA in healthy donors. Background on the study: Ancestry clustering placed 70% to 85% of roughly 400 genotyped donors in the Caucasian-associated cluster.

In this sample, this clone turned up once. Its specificity is not known. Trimming removed 1 base from V and 7 bases from J, with 5 bases in between. The CDR3 has 12 residues. Germline CDR1 and CDR2: LNHDA and SQIVND (reference sequence). General observations from the study: Among the sequence variants, a highly shared cluster was likely an artifact of sequencing. Cytomegalovirus-associated status was assigned to some 180 TCR beta chains.

It was with 60 Vbeta and 13 Jbeta primers that the PCR ran. Repertoires were generated with immunoSEQ multiplex PCR, while TCRdb's copy carries only in-frame clones and drops some. Of some 120,000 clones in the sample, over 65% are singletons; the top ten hold about 2.5%. The receptor was isolated from a female donor in good health and CMV-seronegative. The gene calls are TRBV19 and TRBJ2-1; D is undetermined. Sequencing was done on a sample of PBMCs. The CDR3 spells CASSIVRNEQFF. CDR3 sequence (DNA): TGTGCCAGTAGTATAGTACGGAATGAGCAGTTCTTC. Supplemented by reference TRBV19 and TRBJ2-1, the full variable domain reads DGGITQSPKYLFRKEGQNVTLSCEQNLNHDAMYWYRQDPGQGLRLIYYSQIVNDFQKGDIAEGYSVSREKKESFPLTVTSAQKNPTAFYLCASSIVRNEQFFGPGTRLTVL.